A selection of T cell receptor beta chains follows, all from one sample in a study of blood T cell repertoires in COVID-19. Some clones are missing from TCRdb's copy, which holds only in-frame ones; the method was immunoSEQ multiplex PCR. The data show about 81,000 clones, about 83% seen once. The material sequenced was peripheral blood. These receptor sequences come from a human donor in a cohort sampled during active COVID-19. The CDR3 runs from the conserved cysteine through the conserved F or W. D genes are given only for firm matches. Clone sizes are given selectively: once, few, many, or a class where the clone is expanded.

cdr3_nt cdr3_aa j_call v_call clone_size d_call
TGTGCCAGCAGCAACCGGGCTAGCGGGGTCTACGAGCAGTACTTC CASSNRASGVYEQYF TRBJ2-7 TRBV7-2 - TRBD2
TGTGCCAGCAGTCGACAGGGATCTGAGCAGTTCTTC CASSRQGSEQFF TRBJ2-1 TRBV12-3/TRBV12-4 - TRBD1
TGTGCCAGCAGTTTGTTGGGGGGTAGCACAGATACGCAGTATTTT CASSLLGGSTDTQYF TRBJ2-3 TRBV28 - -
TGTGCCAGCAGCTTCGGGAGTGCCGATTCACCCCTCCACTTT CASSFGSADSPLHF TRBJ1-6 TRBV5-8 - -
TGCGCCAGCAGTGAGGGGTTAGCGGGAGTGGGTGAGCAGTTCTTC CASSEGLAGVGEQFF TRBJ2-1 TRBV10-2 - TRBD2
TGTGCCAGCACCCCAGGACTAGCGGGAGTCGGGGAGCTGTTTTTT CASTPGLAGVGELFF TRBJ2-2 TRBV27 - TRBD2
TGTGCTAGTGGTTTGATAGCAGGGGAAGGCAATCAGCCCCAGCATTTT CASGLIAGEGNQPQHF TRBJ1-5 TRBV12-5 - -
TGTGCCAGCAGCCCCACTACAATGAGCCAAGAGACCCAGTACTTC CASSPTTMSQETQYF TRBJ2-5 TRBV7-8 - -
TGTGCCAGCAGTGAAGGGTTTCGCGGGGAGCAGTACTTC CASSEGFRGEQYF TRBJ2-7 TRBV2 - -
TGTGCCAGCGGGGTGACAGGGTGGAGTCAGCCCCAGCATTTT CASGVTGWSQPQHF TRBJ1-5 TRBV7-9 - TRBD1
TGTGCCAGCAGCGTAGATTTCTTTAATGAAAAACTGTTTTTT CASSVDFFNEKLFF TRBJ1-4 TRBV9 - -
TGTGCCAGCAGATCGGGACAGGGTTACAATGAGCAGTTCTTC CASRSGQGYNEQFF TRBJ2-1 TRBV27 - TRBD1
TGTGCCAGCAGCGGGGACAGGGAGTTCTACGAGCAGTACTTC CASSGDREFYEQYF TRBJ2-7 TRBV6-6 - TRBD1
TGCGCCAGCAGCCCCGGGACACACTACAATCAGCCCCAGCATTTT CASSPGTHYNQPQHF TRBJ1-5 TRBV5-1 once -
TGTGCCAGCAGCTTAGATCGGGGGGCAGGATCACCCCTCCACTTT CASSLDRGAGSPLHF TRBJ1-6 TRBV7-2 - -
TGTGCCAGCTCACCAACTCGGAATTCACCCCTCCACTTT CASSPTRNSPLHF TRBJ1-6 TRBV18 - -